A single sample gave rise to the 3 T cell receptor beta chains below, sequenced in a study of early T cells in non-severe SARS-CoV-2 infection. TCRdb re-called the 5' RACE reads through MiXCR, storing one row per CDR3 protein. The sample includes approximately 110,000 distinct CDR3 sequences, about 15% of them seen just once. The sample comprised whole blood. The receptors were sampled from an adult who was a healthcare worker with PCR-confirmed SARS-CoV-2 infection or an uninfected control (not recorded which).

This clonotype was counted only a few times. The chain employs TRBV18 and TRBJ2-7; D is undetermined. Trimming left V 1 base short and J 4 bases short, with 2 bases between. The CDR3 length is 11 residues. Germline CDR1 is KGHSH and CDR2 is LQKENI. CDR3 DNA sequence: TGTGCCAGCTCACCACGGTACGAGCAGTACTTC. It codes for CASSPRYEQYF.

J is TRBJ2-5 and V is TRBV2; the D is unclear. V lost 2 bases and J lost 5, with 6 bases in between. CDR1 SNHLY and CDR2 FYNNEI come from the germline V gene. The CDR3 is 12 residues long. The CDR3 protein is CASSESPETQYF. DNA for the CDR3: TGTGCCAGCAGTGAATCCCCCGAGACCCAGTACTTC. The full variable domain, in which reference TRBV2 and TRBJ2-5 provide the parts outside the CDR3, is EPEVTQTPSHQVTQMGQEVILRCVPISNHLYFYWYRQILGQKVEFLVSFYNNEISEKSEIFDDQFSVERPDGSNFTLKIRSTKLEDSAMYFCASSESPETQYFGPGTRLLVL.

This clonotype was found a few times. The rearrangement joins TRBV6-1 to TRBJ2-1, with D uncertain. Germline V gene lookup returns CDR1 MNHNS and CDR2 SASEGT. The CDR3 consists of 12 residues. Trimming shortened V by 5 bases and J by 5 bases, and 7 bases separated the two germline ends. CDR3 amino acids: CASSLPHNEQFF. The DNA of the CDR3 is TGTGCCAGCAGTTTGCCTCACAATGAGCAGTTCTTC.